The 17 T cell receptor beta chains given below trace back to one sample, sequenced in a study of T cell responses to AZD1222 COVID-19 vaccine (dated by TCRdb to the early 2020s). The meaning of the sample's time point label: about 28 days (+/-7) after the second vaccine dose. The library relied on the immunoSEQ multiplex PCR assay. Here the immuneACCESS table is served through TCRdb, limited to in-frame sequences with V and J called. Missing clones are a known gap in these copies; in checked studies unresolved V genes cover under half, and the rest lacks a known reason. In all, the sample holds approximately 140,000 clones, and over 80% of those were seen once. The ten largest clones take up around 3.8% of the sample. Source: peripheral blood, taken 28 days after the second AZD1222 dose. These receptors originate from an adult who received the AZD1222 COVID-19 vaccine.

Of note for this clone: The germline gene is not matched at one end of the junction; a read error may be the cause. CDR3 nucleotides: TGTGCCAGCAGCCCTGGGACTAGCGGGGTCTTC. Residues: CASSPGTSGVF. The rearrangement joins TRBV7-9 to TRBJ2-1, with 13 positions matching TRBD2. CDR1 is SEHNR and CDR2 is FQNEAQ in the germline V gene (reference sequence). This CDR3 region has 11 residues.

The rearrangement links TRBV7-9 to TRBJ2-5, with 11 bases identical to TRBD2. Trimming at V came to 1 base and at J to 6 bases, leaving 10 bases not matched to a gene. Germline lookup yields CDR1 SEHNR and CDR2 FQNEAQ (reference sequence). CDR3 length: 17 amino acids. CDR3 coding DNA: TGTGCCAGCAGCTTAGGTGGTAGCGGGGGGGTAATGAAGACCCAGTACTTC. Protein: CASSLGGSGGVMKTQYF.

This chain connects TRBV6-4 to TRBJ2-1; 8 bases map to TRBD1. Germline trimming cut 3 bases from V and 3 bases from J; bases unmatched to any gene: 4. The CDR3 length is 15 residues. Per the germline V gene, CDR1 is MRHNA and CDR2 is SNTAGT. The DNA for the CDR3 is TGTGCCAGCAGTGAAAACAGGGGGAACTACAATGAGCAGTTCTTC. It yields the protein CASSENRGNYNEQFF.

The chain employs TRBV3-1 (or the pseudogene TRBV3-2) and TRBJ1-4; unclear D gene. V was pared by 4 bases and J by 5 bases, with 14 bases between. Germline values: CDR1 LGHDT, CDR2 YNNKEL (reference sequence). This CDR3 spans 15 amino acids. The CDR3 loop reads CASSPREVGNEKLFF. For the CDR3, the DNA is TGTGCCAGCAGCCCCCGTGAGGTAGGAAATGAAAAACTGTTTTTT.

This chain connects TRBV18 to TRBJ1-1; D remains ambiguous. From germline, CDR1 is KGHSH and CDR2 LQKENI. The CDR3 length is 14 residues. V was trimmed by 1 base and J by 1 base, leaving 7 bases between them. The DNA for the CDR3 is TGTGCCAGCTCACCACTCCACAAGAACACTGAAGCTTTCTTT. Residues: CASSPLHKNTEAFF.

This sequence joins TRBV11-3 and TRBJ2-5; possible D gene TRBD2, 6 bases. Trimming removed 6 bases at V and 0 bases at J, with 17 bases between. The CDR3 spans 16 residues. The germline V gene has CDR1 SGHNT and CDR2 YENEEA. The DNA of the CDR3 is TGTGCCAGCAGGGGGCGGGAAGGATTCAACCAAGAGACCCAGTACTTC. This codes for CASRGREGFNQETQYF. The full variable domain, completed using reference TRBV11-3 and TRBJ2-5, is EAGVVQSPRYKIIEKKQPVAFWCNPISGHNTLYWYLQNLGQGPELLIRYENEEAVDDSQLPKDRFSAERLKGVDSTLKIQPAELGDSAVYLCASRGREGFNQETQYFGPGTRLLVL.

This chain connects TRBV15 to TRBJ2-3; D remains ambiguous. Trimming removed 0 bases from V and 10 bases from J, with 20 bases in between. Per the germline V gene, CDR1 is LNHNV and CDR2 is YYDKDF (reference sequence). CDR3 size: 16 residues. The CDR3 is CATSRDPGPLGFAQYF. CDR3 bases: TGTGCCACCAGCAGAGATCCGGGCCCCCTGGGGTTTGCGCAGTATTTT. Combining the CDR3 with reference TRBV15 and TRBJ2-3 gives the whole variable domain DAMVIQNPRYQVTQFGKPVTLSCSQTLNHNVMYWYQQKSSQAPKLLFHYYDKDFNNEADTPDNFQSRRPNTSFCFLDIRSPGLGDTAMYLCATSRDPGPLGFAQYFGPGTRLTVL.

J is TRBJ2-5 and V is TRBV6-5; possible D gene TRBD2, 6 bases. This CDR3 has 15 residues. Germline V gene data show CDR1 as MNHEY and CDR2 as SVGAGI. V was cut by 4 bases and J by 5 bases, with 17 bases left in between. The CDR3 sequence: CASSSLGGPRETQYF. The CDR3 coding sequence is TGTGCCAGCAGTTCCCTCGGGGGACCCCGCGAGACCCAGTACTTC.

V gene TRBV6-1 combines with J gene TRBJ1-1; 7 bases line up with TRBD1. Trimming at V came to 3 bases and at J to 6 bases, leaving 10 bases not matched to a gene. The CDR3 is made up of 15 amino acids. The germline gives CDR1 MNHNS, CDR2 SASEGT. CDR3 nucleotide sequence: TGTGCCAGCAGTGAGAATCAGGGGGAATTCGCTGAAGCTTTCTTT. This gives the protein CASSENQGEFAEAFF.

V and J are TRBV19 and TRBJ1-1; possible D gene TRBD1, 5 bases. With 11 bases removed from V and 1 base from J, the gap between germline ends came to 17 bases. Germline V gene data show CDR1 as LNHDA and CDR2 as SQIVND (reference sequence). This CDR3 region has 14 residues. The CDR3 reads CASTLGTANTEAFF. As DNA, the CDR3 is TGTGCCTCTACACTAGGGACGGCGAACACTGAAGCTTTCTTT. The full variable domain, rest sourced from reference TRBV19 and TRBJ1-1, is DGGITQSPKYLFRKEGQNVTLSCEQNLNHDAMYWYRQDPGQGLRLIYYSQIVNDFQKGDIAEGYSVSREKKESFPLTVTSAQKNPTAFYLCASTLGTANTEAFFGQGTRLTVV.

Comments on this clone: Germline is not matched at one junction end, which may reflect a read error. CDR3 sequence reads: CASRLGGNSYEQYF. The CDR3 region has the DNA TGTGCCAGCAGATTGGGGGGGAACTCCTACGAGCAGTACTTC. The chain is built from TRBV5-5 and TRBJ2-7; 7 bases fit TRBD2. The germline CDR1 and CDR2 sequences are SGHKS and YYEKEE (reference sequence). There are 14 residues in the CDR3.

This clone occurred once. The chain employs TRBV5-6 and TRBJ1-5, with no clear D. With 0 bases removed from V and 6 bases from J, the gap between germline ends came to 10 bases. The CDR3 sequence is 14 residues long. The germline CDR1 and CDR2 sequences are SGHDT and YYEEEE. The CDR3 region is CASSLGLVGQPQHF. Here the CDR3 DNA reads TGTGCCAGCAGCTTGGGTCTGGTGGGTCAGCCCCAGCATTTT.

The chain combines TRBV3-1 (or the pseudogene TRBV3-2) with TRBJ1-2; 8 nucleotides line up with TRBD1. Germline loops: CDR1 LGHDT, CDR2 YNNKEL (reference sequence). V shed 3 bases and J 8 bases; nucleotides not matched to a gene: 8. The CDR3 length is 14 residues. The CDR3 spells CASSHQDRAGGYTF. CDR3 nucleotides: TGTGCCAGCAGCCACCAGGACAGGGCTGGCGGCTACACCTTC.

There are a few counts of this clone. The J gene is TRBJ1-1, the V gene TRBV7-8; possible D gene TRBD1, 5 bases. The germline gives CDR1 SGHVS, CDR2 FQNEAQ. The CDR3 covers 15 residues. The V gene lost 6 bases and the J gene lost 0 bases, with 14 bases spanning the gap. The CDR3 DNA sequence: TGTGCCAGCAGAAGGGGAGAGTCGATGAACACTGAAGCTTTCTTT. It translates to CASRRGESMNTEAFF.

The gene calls are TRBV6-5 and TRBJ2-5; TRBD2 aligns across 14 bases. The CDR3 is 16 residues long. Germline CDR1 reads MNHEY; CDR2 reads SVGAGI. J gave up 5 bases and V 4 bases, and 6 bases lay outside the gene matches. The CDR3 region is CASSWGTSGRMETQYF. Here the CDR3 DNA reads TGTGCCAGCAGTTGGGGGACTAGCGGGAGAATGGAGACCCAGTACTTC.

V usage is TRBV30 and J usage is TRBJ1-5, with a possible D match to TRBD1 (5 bases). CDR1 is GTSNPN and CDR2 is SVGIG in the germline V gene (reference sequence). Trimming took 7 bases from V and 7 from J, leaving 20 bases between them. The CDR3 loop spans 14 amino acids. DNA of the CDR3: TGTGCCTTCAGCCCCGTGGCAGGGAGACAGCCCCAGCATTTT. Translating gives CAFSPVAGRQPQHF. The entire variable domain, with the rest obtained from reference TRBV30 and TRBJ1-5, is as follows: SQTIHQWPATLVQPVGSPLSLECTVEGTSNPNLYWYRQAAGRGLQLLFYSVGIGQISSEVPQNLSASRPQDRQFILSSKKLLLSDSGFYLCAFSPVAGRQPQHFGDGTRLSIL.

The chain combines TRBV19 with TRBJ2-1, with no clear D. Between the trimmed V and J ends, which lost 10 bases and 3 bases, there was a span of 16 bases. CDR3 size: 14 residues. Germline V CDR1 and CDR2: LNHDA, SQIVND (reference sequence). The CDR3 region is CATSSRTGYNEQFF. The CDR3 nucleotides read TGTGCCACTTCGTCCAGGACGGGCTACAATGAGCAGTTCTTC. Filled out from reference TRBV19 and TRBJ2-1, the complete variable domain reads DGGITQSPKYLFRKEGQNVTLSCEQNLNHDAMYWYRQDPGQGLRLIYYSQIVNDFQKGDIAEGYSVSREKKESFPLTVTSAQKNPTAFYLCATSSRTGYNEQFFGPGTRLTVL.